This TCR beta chain was recovered during a study of identical twins (TCRdb year 2016). Study-level background: The study deep-sequenced TCR alpha and beta repertoires from monozygotic twins, unrelated adults of various ages and cord blood to test whether fetal clonotypes persist. To rule out contamination, replicate twin experiments were performed at different times with different library preparation protocols. Beyond this particular receptor, the publication reports: Recombination models systematically underestimated out-of-frame TCR alpha sharing in monozygotic twins but agreed with sharing between unrelated individuals. Because the same donors could not be followed over many years, the conclusions depended on cross-sectional statistical analysis. Compared with coincidental sharing between unrelated individuals, out-of-frame TCR alpha sequences shared between twins had an excess of sequences with low generation probability. Abundant cord blood beta clonotypes had fewer insertions, young adult naive repertoires showed a similar but weaker trend, and memory repertoires showed no such trend. The excess sharing between twins in beta out-of-frame sequences was weaker because fewer shared sequences reduced the signal-to-noise ratio. Zero-insertion analyses could be partly confounded by invariant T cells such as MAIT and iNKT, though diverse VJ usage argued against such confounding for most clonotypes.

Only healthy Caucasian donors were included. The study also sequenced three unrelated non-twin adults: a male aged 18 to 29, a male aged 50 to 60 and a female aged 50 to 60. Miltenyi CD45RO+ enrichment and human naive T-cell isolation kits were used to isolate memory (CD45RO+) and naive T cells from PBMC. Receptor libraries were prepared by 5' RACE. The data were produced on an Illumina HiSeq 2000. Template switching added a universal primer binding site, and the final cDNA carried a unique molecular identifier that allowed TCR cDNA molecules to be counted accurately. Specific primers in the conserved constant-segment region were used to synthesize first-strand cDNA for the TCR alpha and beta chains. To control for contamination, every cDNA library carried two barcodes: a SMART-Mk sample barcode plus Illumina barcodes. Two successive PCR steps introduced TruSeq adapter sequences along with Illumina sample barcodes. TCR alpha and beta cDNA libraries were sequenced on the Illumina HiSeq platform with custom primers. Per the authors' processing: Unique molecular identifiers were extracted from raw reads with MiGEC, and CDR3 positions were determined with MiXCR. For each individual, recombination models were inferred using an EM algorithm with the repgenHMM and IGoR tools. The analysis of shared clonotypes was done with the tcR package in R, with sharing normalized by the product of cloneset sizes. To study raw recombination free of thymic and clonal selection effects, out-of-frame nonproductive sequences were analyzed. The public reads were reprocessed in TCRdb via fastp at Q25 and MiXCR, keeping in-frame beta chains. A single entry per CDR3 protein holds the most common genes and DNA from its merged rows. These V and J calls originate from TCRdb's pipeline instead of the authors' own analysis. The sample table shows a few hundred thousand distinct CDR3 sequences, and around 20% are seen once. The top ten clonotypes cover around 12% of the sample.

V and J are truncated by 2 bases and 1 base respectively, leaving an intervening sequence of 9 bases. The CDR3, from cysteine to phenylalanine, totals 15 residues. The sequence is cut down to CDR3 DNA, 45 bases in frame from base 1. For CDR1 and CDR2, the germline V gene lists SGHDN and FVKESK. This clonotype was detected ten times or more. Which antigen it targets is not known. Base qualities are missing; no much larger clone stands one base away. The receptor was isolated from a man between 50 and 59 years old in good health. Here the chain combines TRBV14 and TRBJ1-3, with no reliable assignment of the D segment. The sample taken for sequencing was naive T cells sorted from blood. The cell subset or site label, as the study defines it: cells isolated with a human naive T-cell isolation kit. In nucleotide form, the sequence is TGTGCCAGCAGCCAACTGACCGTTTCTGGAAACACCATATATTTT. It is translated as CASSQLTVSGNTIYF.